In this sample, the clone carrying this T cell receptor beta chain turned up a few times. The data belong to a study of blood T cells in healthy people across ages. A second 7 to 11 cycle PCR used barcoded and J-beta primers. TCRdb redid the calling of the 5' RACE reads with MiXCR, one entry per CDR3 protein. The sample carries 650,000 to 1,000,000 distinct CDR3 sequences, roughly 34% recorded once. The clonotype was recovered from a man aged 18 to 30 in good health. Input material: blood.

The CDR3 is CASSYSGRADTQYF. Here the CDR3 DNA reads TGTGCCAGCAGTTACTCGGGTAGGGCAGATACGCAGTATTTT. The rearrangement joins TRBV6-2 or TRBV6-3 to TRBJ2-3; D not resolved. The CDR3 has 14 amino acids. The V gene lost 0 bases and the J gene lost 4 bases, with 8 bases spanning the gap. In germline, CDR1 is MNHEY, CDR2 SVGEGT.